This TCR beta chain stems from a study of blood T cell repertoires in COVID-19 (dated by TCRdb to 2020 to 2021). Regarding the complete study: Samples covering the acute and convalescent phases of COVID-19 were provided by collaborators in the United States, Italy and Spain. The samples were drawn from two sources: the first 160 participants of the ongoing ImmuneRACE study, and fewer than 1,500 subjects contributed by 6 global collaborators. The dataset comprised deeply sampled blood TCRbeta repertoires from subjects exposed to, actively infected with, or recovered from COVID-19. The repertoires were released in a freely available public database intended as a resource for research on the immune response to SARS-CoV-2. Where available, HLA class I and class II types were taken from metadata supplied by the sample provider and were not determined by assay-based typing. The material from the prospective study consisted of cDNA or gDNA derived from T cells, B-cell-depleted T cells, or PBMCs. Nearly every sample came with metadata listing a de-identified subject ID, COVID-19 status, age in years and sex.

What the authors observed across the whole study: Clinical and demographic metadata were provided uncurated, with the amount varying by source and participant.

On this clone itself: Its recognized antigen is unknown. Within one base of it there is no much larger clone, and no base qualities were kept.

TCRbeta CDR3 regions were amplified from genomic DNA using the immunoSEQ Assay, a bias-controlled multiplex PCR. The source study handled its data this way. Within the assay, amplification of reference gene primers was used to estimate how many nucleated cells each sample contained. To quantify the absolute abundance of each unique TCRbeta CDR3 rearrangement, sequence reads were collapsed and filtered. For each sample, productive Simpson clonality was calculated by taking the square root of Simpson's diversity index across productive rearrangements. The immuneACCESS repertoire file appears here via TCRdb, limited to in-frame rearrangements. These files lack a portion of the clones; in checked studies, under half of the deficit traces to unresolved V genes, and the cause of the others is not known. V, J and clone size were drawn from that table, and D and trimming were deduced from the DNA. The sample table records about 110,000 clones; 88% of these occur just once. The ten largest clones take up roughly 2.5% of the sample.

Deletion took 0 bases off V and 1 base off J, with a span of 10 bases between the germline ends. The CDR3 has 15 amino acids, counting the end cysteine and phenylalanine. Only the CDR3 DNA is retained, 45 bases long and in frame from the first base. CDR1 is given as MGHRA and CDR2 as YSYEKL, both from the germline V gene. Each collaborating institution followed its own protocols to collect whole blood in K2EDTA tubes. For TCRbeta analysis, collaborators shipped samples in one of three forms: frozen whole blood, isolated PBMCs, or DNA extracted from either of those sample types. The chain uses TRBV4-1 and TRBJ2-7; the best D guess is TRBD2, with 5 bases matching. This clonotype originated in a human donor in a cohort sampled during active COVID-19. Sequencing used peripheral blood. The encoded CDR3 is CASSQDGVRSYEQYF. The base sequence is TGCGCCAGCAGCCAAGACGGGGTCAGATCCTACGAGCAGTACTTC.